This TCR beta chain is from a study of OX40 agonist ivuxolimab in advanced cancers. Study observations and caveats: Some patients without response likewise showed low normalized clonal expansion. Clonal expansion by week 6 occurred in CD4+ and CD8+ blood T cells (at 0.1 to 3.0 mg/kg). Low clonal expansion, among the lowest seen, marked partial responders at 0.1-3.0 mg/kg.

Of note for this clone: The antigen remains undetermined.

Germline values: CDR1 MNHEY, CDR2 SVGAGI. V lost 0 bases and J lost 10; bases outside the gene matches: 4. The length of the CDR3 is 15 residues. The repertoire was sequenced with immunoSEQ multiplex PCR; TCRdb's copy has only in-frame clones and lacks some. The profile covers tens of thousands of clones, with about nine tenths appearing a single time and around 3.4% taken by the ten largest. The receptor's source is an adult with an advanced solid tumor such as melanoma, head and neck, liver or kidney cancer. Sequenced here: CD4+ or CD8+ T cells sorted from blood, sampled in a trial of the OX40 agonist ivuxolimab. The genes are TRBV6-5 and TRBJ1-6; 9 bases are shared with TRBD1. The CDR3 region has the DNA TGTGCCAGCAGTTACTCCGGGACAGGGACGTCACCCCTCCACTTT. This codes for CASSYSGTGTSPLHF.